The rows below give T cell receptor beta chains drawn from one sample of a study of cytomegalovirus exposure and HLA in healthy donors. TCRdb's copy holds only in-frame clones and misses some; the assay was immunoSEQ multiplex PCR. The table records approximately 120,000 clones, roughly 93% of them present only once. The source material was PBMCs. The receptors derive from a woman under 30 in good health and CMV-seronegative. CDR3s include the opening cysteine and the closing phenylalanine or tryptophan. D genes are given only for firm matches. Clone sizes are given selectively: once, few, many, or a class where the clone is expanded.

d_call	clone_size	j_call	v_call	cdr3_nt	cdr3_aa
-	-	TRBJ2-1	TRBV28	TGTGCCAGCAGTTTTGGTCCTAGCTCCTACAATGAGCAGTTCTTC	CASSFGPSSYNEQFF
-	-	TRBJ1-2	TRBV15	TGTGCCACCAGCAGAGATCGGAGGGCAAACGGCTACACCTTC	CATSRDRRANGYTF
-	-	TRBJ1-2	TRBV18	TGTGCCAGCTCACCAAATTCGCTCTCCTACCTTGACTATGGCTACACCTTC	CASSPNSLSYLDYGYTF
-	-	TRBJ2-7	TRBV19	TGTGCCACCACGCAGGACAGTCTGTTCTACGAGCAGTACTTC	CATTQDSLFYEQYF
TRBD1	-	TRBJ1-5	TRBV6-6	TGTGCCAGCAGAGACAGGGGGCATCAGCCCCAGCATTTT	CASRDRGHQPQHF
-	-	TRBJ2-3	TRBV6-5	TGTGCCAGCAGTTACTCGAGGACATCAAATAAAGATACGCAGTATTTT	CASSYSRTSNKDTQYF
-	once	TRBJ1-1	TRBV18	TGTGCCAGCTCGATTACCGCGGAGAACACTGAAGCTTTCTTT	CASSITAENTEAFF
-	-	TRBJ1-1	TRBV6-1	TGTGCCAGCAACAAGTGGGAAACAGGGAACACTGAAGCTTTCTTT	CASNKWETGNTEAFF
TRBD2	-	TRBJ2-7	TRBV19	TGTGCCAGTAGTATCCGAACTAGCGGGGGCTCCTACGAGCAGTACTTC	CASSIRTSGGSYEQYF
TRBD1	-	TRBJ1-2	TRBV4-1	TGCGCCAGCAGCCAAGATCCCCCGGGACAGAAAAACTCCTATGGCTACACCTTC	CASSQDPPGQKNSYGYTF
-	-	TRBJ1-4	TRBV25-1	TGTGCCAGCAGTGGGGGAGGAGGCAAAGGTGAAAAACTGTTTTTT	CASSGGGGKGEKLFF
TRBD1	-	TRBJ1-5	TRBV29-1	TGCAGCGTTGTTTTTTTCGGACAGGGGGCCAATCAGCCCCAGCATTTT	CSVVFFGQGANQPQHF
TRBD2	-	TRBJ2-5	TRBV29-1	TGCAGCGCCCTAGCGGGGGAGGAGACCCAGTACTTC	CSALAGEETQYF
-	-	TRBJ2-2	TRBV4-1	TGCGCCAGCAGCCAGATTGGAGACACCGGGGAGCTGTTTTTT	CASSQIGDTGELFF
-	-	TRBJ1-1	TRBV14	TGTGCCAGCAGCCGGGCCGTAAACACTGAAGCTTTCTTT	CASSRAVNTEAFF
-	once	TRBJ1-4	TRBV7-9	TGTGCCAGCCGTTCCAATACAGGGTATGAAAAACTGTTTTTT	CASRSNTGYEKLFF
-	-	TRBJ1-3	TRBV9	TGTGCCAGCGGAGAGGCGATACGATCTGAGACTGGAAACACCATATATTTT	CASGEAIRSETGNTIYF
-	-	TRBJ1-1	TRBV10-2	TGCGCCAGCAGTGAGTTTAGGGGCACTGAAGCTTTCTTT	CASSEFRGTEAFF
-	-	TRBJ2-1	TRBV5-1	TGCGCCAGCAGTCTAGCGTGGAGCTCCTACAATGAGCAGTTCTTC	CASSLAWSSYNEQFF
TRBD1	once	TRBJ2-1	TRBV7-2	TGTGCCAGCAGCCCACTGGGACAGATCTACAATGAGCAGTTCTTC	CASSPLGQIYNEQFF
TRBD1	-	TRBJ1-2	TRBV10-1	TGCGCCAGCAGCCCGGGACAGGGTTCCGGCTACACCTTC	CASSPGQGSGYTF
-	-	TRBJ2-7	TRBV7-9	TGTGCCAGCAGCCTCCCGGACAGAGCCTACGAGCAGTACTTC	CASSLPDRAYEQYF
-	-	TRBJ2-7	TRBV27	TGTGCCAGCAGTCCCTTACCCGACAGAGCCTACGAGCAGTACTTC	CASSPLPDRAYEQYF
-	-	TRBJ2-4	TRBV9	TGTGCCAGCAGCGTAGGATCAGGGGCCAAAAACATTCAGTACTTC	CASSVGSGAKNIQYF
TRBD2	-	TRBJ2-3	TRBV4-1	TGCGCCAGCAGCCAAGTTTCCCTAGCGGGTACCTTCACAGATACGCAGTATTTT	CASSQVSLAGTFTDTQYF
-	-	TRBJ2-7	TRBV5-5	TGTGCCAGCAGCTTCCTGACTCGGGAGCAGTACTTC	CASSFLTREQYF
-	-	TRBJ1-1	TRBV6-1	TGTGCCAGCAGTGTCGCGGGTAGCCGCGAAGCTTTCTTT	CASSVAGSREAFF
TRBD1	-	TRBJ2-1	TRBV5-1	TGCGCCAGCGGGGACAGGGGCGCCTACAATGAGCAGTTCTTC	CASGDRGAYNEQFF
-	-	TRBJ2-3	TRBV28	TGTGCCAGCAGTTCCGGGGTGTCTAGCACAGATACGCAGTATTTT	CASSSGVSSTDTQYF
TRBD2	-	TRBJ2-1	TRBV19	TGTGCCAGTAGTCCCGGGGGGGACAATGAGCAGTTCTTC	CASSPGGDNEQFF
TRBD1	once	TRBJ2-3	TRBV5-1	TGCGCCAGCAGCTTGGTTGGACAGGGGCCCCGTACGCAGTATTTT	CASSLVGQGPRTQYF
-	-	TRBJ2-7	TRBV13	TGTGCCAGCAGCCTTTACGAGGAGGATTCCTACGAGCAGTACTTC	CASSLYEEDSYEQYF
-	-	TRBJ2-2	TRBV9	TGTGCCAGCTCCGGTCTGAACACCGGGGAGCTGTTTTTT	CASSGLNTGELFF
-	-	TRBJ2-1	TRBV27	TGTGCCAGCAGTTACAGCATCTACAATGAGCAGTTCTTC	CASSYSIYNEQFF
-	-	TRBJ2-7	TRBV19	TGTGCCAGTAGTACTCTAAGCGCGGGCCGCACGATGTACGAGCAGTACTTC	CASSTLSAGRTMYEQYF
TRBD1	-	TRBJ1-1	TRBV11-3	TGTGCCAGCAGCTTCGGGACAGCGAACACTGAAGCTTTCTTT	CASSFGTANTEAFF
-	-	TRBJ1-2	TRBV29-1	TGCAGCGTCCACTCATATGGCTACACCTTC	CSVHSYGYTF
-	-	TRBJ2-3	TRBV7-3	TGTGCCAGCAGCTTAACTATGGGGCTTGAAGATACGCAGTATTTT	CASSLTMGLEDTQYF
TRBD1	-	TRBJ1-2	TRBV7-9	TGTGCCAGCAGCTCCGGGACAGGACATAACTATGGCTACACCTTC	CASSSGTGHNYGYTF
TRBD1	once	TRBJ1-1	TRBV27	TGTGCCAGCAGTTCACACCACAGGGGGCACACTGAAGCTTTCTTT	CASSSHHRGHTEAFF
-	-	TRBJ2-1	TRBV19	TGTGCCAGTAGTATCGTAGGGGGTGAGCAGTTCTTC	CASSIVGGEQFF
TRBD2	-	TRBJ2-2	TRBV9	TGTGCCAGCAGCGTAGCCCCTGGGACTAGCGGAACCGGGGAGCTGTTTTTT	CASSVAPGTSGTGELFF
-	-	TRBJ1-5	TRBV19	TGTGCCAGTAGTATTCCTACACCCGGGCAGCCCCAGCATTTT	CASSIPTPGQPQHF
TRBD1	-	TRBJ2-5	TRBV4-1	TGCGCCAGCAGCCACCTCGGACAGGTAGAGACCCAGTACTTC	CASSHLGQVETQYF
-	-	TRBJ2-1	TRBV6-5	TGTGCCAGCAGTCCCGACTCCTTCTCCTACAATGAGCAGTTCTTC	CASSPDSFSYNEQFF
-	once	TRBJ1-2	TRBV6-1	TGTGCCAGCAGTGAATGGACTTCGGGTACTAACTATGGCTACACCTTC	CASSEWTSGTNYGYTF
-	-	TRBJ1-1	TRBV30	TGTGCCTGGAGTTACTCCATCAGGGACACTGAAGCTTTCTTT	CAWSYSIRDTEAFF
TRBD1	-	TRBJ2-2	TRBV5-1	TGCGCCAGCAGCGGGACAGCGAACACCGGGGAGCTGTTTTTT	CASSGTANTGELFF
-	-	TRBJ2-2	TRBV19	TGTGCCAGTAGTATTGGCGGGAATCCCGGGGAGCTGTTTTTT	CASSIGGNPGELFF
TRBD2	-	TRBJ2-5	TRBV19	TGTGCCAGTAGTGCAGGGAGCGGGGGCCAAGAGACCCAGTACTTC	CASSAGSGGQETQYF
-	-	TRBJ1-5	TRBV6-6	TGTGCCAGCAGTCCCCTGCGCGACAGACTGAATCAGCCCCAGCATTTT	CASSPLRDRLNQPQHF
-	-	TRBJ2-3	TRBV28	TGTGCCAGCAGCCTTACAGGGTTACGAGATACGCAGTATTTT	CASSLTGLRDTQYF
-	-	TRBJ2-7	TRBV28	TGTGCCAGCAGTTCATACTCGGACAGAAACTACGAACAGTACTTC	CASSSYSDRNYEQYF
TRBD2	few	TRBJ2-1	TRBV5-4	TGTGCCAGCAGCCAAATCGCGGGGGGGGCTCAGTTCTTC	CASSQIAGGAQFF
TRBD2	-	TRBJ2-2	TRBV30	TGTGCCTGGAGTGGCGGAGCGGGAGGGCCTAACGGGGAGCTGTTTTTT	CAWSGGAGGPNGELFF
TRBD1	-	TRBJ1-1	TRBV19	TGTGCCACCTTCACAGGGGTTACTGAAGCTTTCTTT	CATFTGVTEAFF
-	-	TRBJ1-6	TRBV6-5	TGTGCCAGCAGTTACCCGGCGGGGGCCTATAATTCACCCCTCCACTTT	CASSYPAGAYNSPLHF